This T cell receptor beta chain emerged from a study of blood T cell repertoires in COVID-19. Study-wide context: COVID-19 samples from acute and convalescent phases originated in the United States, Italy and Spain. Sources were T cells, B-cell-depleted T cells, or PBMCs; the material itself was cDNA or gDNA.

Authors' processing steps: Estimation of nucleated cell counts relied on the amplification of reference gene primers. Method: immunoSEQ multiplex PCR; TCRdb's copy keeps in-frame clones and lacks some. V, J and clone size were drawn from that table, and D and trimming were deduced from the DNA. Of around 200,000 clones in the sample, about three quarters are singletons; the top ten hold less than 6%. The CDR3 covers 17 residues. With 4 bases clipped from V and 11 bases from J, the junction kept 21 bases outside the gene matches. Germline values: CDR1 SNHLY, CDR2 FYNNEI. The V gene is TRBV2, the J gene TRBJ2-3; 7 bases map to TRBD1. Sequenced material: peripheral blood. The clonotype was recovered from a woman aged 70-85 years with acute or convalescent COVID-19. CDR3 nucleotides: TGTGCCAGCAGTGGCCAAAACAGGGGAAGGGTACAGATAGGGCAGTATTTT. This translates into CASSGQNRGRVQIGQYF.